Sequencing of this TCR beta chain was carried out in a study of CD8 T cells in ankylosing spondylitis. General study results and limits: The study looked at matched synovial fluid samples from ankylosing spondylitis patients. Disease-linked clones were reported to be significantly enriched there. With a CD8+ phenotype, disease-linked clones were relatively rare in peripheral blood.

A note on this clonotype: Its specificity is not known. A much bigger clone sits one base away, suggesting this may be a read error.

The V and J ends lost 1 base and 8 bases respectively, with 15 bases between them. This CDR3 is built from 15 residues. 5'-RACE, quantitative and with molecular barcodes, yielded the TCR beta libraries. TCRdb re-called the 5' RACE reads with MiXCR, one entry per CDR3 protein. This sample has roughly 130,000 distinct CDR3 sequences, with around 8.5% found just once. Input material: blood, either unsorted or a sorted T cell fraction (not recorded which). The V and J genes are TRBV12-3 or TRBV12-4 and TRBJ2-1; no clear D gene. This clonotype was sampled from a male donor with ankylosing spondylitis or in good health (not recorded which). The CDR3 region is CASSLVPVLNDEQFF. CDR3 in DNA: TGTGCCAGCAGTTTAGTTCCCGTGTTAAACGATGAGCAGTTCTTC.